Listed below are T cell receptor beta chains from one sample, sequenced in a study of T cell responses to AZD1222 COVID-19 vaccine. TCRdb keeps only in-frame clones here, not all; method: immunoSEQ multiplex PCR. The repertoire has around 110,000 clones, about 90% of them found once; the top ten carry 1.6%. The sample here was peripheral blood, taken 28 days after the second AZD1222 dose. All receptors derive from an adult who received the AZD1222 COVID-19 vaccine. Both conserved end residues are part of each CDR3. The D gene is left open where the match is weak. Expanded clones are given a class, and other clones once, few, many or no size at all.

J,D,size,V,CDR3,DNA
TRBJ2-4,.,.,TRBV18,CASSPSTRANIQYF,TGTGCCAGCTCACCGTCCACGCGGGCAAACATTCAGTACTTC
TRBJ1-2,.,.,TRBV7-2,CASSSDLVYGYTF,TGTGCCAGCAGCTCAGACCTCGTATATGGCTACACCTTC
TRBJ1-2,TRBD1,.,TRBV12-3/TRBV12-4,CASSRDRRNGYTF,TGTGCCAGCAGTCGGGACAGACGTAATGGCTACACCTTC
TRBJ2-1,TRBD1,.,TRBV3-1/TRBV3-2,CASSHRPGGYNEQFF,TGTGCCAGCAGCCACAGGCCAGGGGGATACAATGAGCAGTTCTTC
TRBJ2-4,.,.,TRBV9,CASSVETGVDPNIQYF,TGTGCCAGCAGCGTAGAGACGGGAGTCGATCCGAACATTCAGTACTTC
TRBJ2-7,.,.,TRBV9,CASSVATDYEQYF,TGTGCCAGCAGCGTAGCTACGGACTACGAGCAGTACTTC
TRBJ2-7,TRBD2,.,TRBV3-1/TRBV3-2,CASSPLGQTSGEQYF,TGTGCCAGCAGCCCGTTGGGACAGACTAGCGGCGAGCAGTACTTC
TRBJ2-1,.,once,TRBV14,CASSQAANYNEQFF,TGTGCCAGCAGCCAAGCCGCGAACTACAATGAGCAGTTCTTC
TRBJ1-6,.,few,TRBV7-3,CASSLERDSPLHF,TGTGCCAGCAGCTTAGAGAGAGATTCACCCCTCCACTTT
TRBJ1-5,TRBD1,once,TRBV5-8,CASSSDRGGNQPQHF,TGTGCCAGCAGCTCGGACAGGGGAGGCAATCAGCCCCAGCATTTT
TRBJ1-1,TRBD1,.,TRBV13,CASSGTGGTEAFF,TGTGCCAGCAGCGGGACAGGGGGCACTGAAGCTTTCTTT
TRBJ2-2,TRBD2,.,TRBV28,CASSLGLGDTGELFF,TGTGCCAGCAGCTTGGGACTAGGAGACACCGGGGAGCTGTTTTTT
TRBJ2-1,TRBD2,.,TRBV15,CATNTGEGVDNEQFF,TGTGCCACCAACACCGGGGAGGGCGTCGACAATGAGCAGTTCTTC
TRBJ2-5,.,.,TRBV4-2,CASSQDLDGGRETQYF,TGTGCCAGCAGCCAAGACCTTGATGGCGGCAGAGAGACCCAGTACTTC
TRBJ2-3,.,.,TRBV5-1,CASSQEITDTQYF,TGCGCCAGCAGCCAGGAGATTACAGATACGCAGTATTTT
TRBJ2-5,.,.,TRBV27,CASSDYQQGRETQYF,TGTGCCAGCAGCGACTACCAGCAGGGAAGGGAGACCCAGTACTTC
TRBJ2-7,.,.,TRBV12-3/TRBV12-4,CASSGSYEQYF,TGTGCCAGCAGTGGCTCCTACGAGCAGTACTTC
TRBJ2-7,TRBD2,.,TRBV6-6,CASTSGRTSSYEQYF,TGTGCCAGCACTAGCGGGAGGACTAGCTCCTACGAGCAGTACTTC
TRBJ1-3,.,.,TRBV7-9,CASSLAGGHLNTIYF,TGTGCCAGCAGCTTAGCGGGCGGCCATCTAAACACCATATATTTT
TRBJ2-7,TRBD1,.,TRBV28,CATKRQGPSYEQYF,TGTGCCACCAAGAGACAGGGCCCATCCTACGAGCAGTACTTC
TRBJ2-2,TRBD1,.,TRBV6-5,CASSSQGTGNTGELFF,TGTGCCAGCAGTTCGCAAGGGACAGGCAACACCGGGGAGCTGTTTTTT
TRBJ2-1,TRBD2,.,TRBV27,CASSSGSSYNEQFF,TGTGCCAGCTCTAGCGGGTCCTCCTACAATGAGCAGTTCTTC
TRBJ2-1,.,.,TRBV2,CASSEVVGSLWFF,TGTGCCAGCAGTGAAGTGGTGGGCAGTCTCTGGTTCTTC
TRBJ2-7,.,.,TRBV28,CASSFYGTYEQYF,TGTGCCAGCAGTTTCTATGGCACCTACGAGCAGTACTTC
TRBJ2-1,.,.,TRBV24-1,CATSGITGISSYNEQFF,TGTGCCACCAGTGGTATAACGGGGATTAGCTCCTACAATGAGCAGTTCTTC
TRBJ1-1,.,.,TRBV7-9,CASSSTTGITEAFF,TGTGCCAGCAGCTCCACAACAGGGATCACTGAAGCTTTCTTT
TRBJ2-4,.,.,TRBV7-8,CASNWGKNIQYF,TGTGCCAGCAATTGGGGGAAAAACATTCAGTACTTC
TRBJ2-1,.,.,TRBV19,CVRGSSYNEQFF,TGTGTCCGGGGGAGCTCCTACAATGAGCAGTTCTTC
TRBJ1-1,.,.,TRBV5-1,CASSLSGETEAFF,TGCGCCAGCAGCTTGTCCGGAGAAACTGAAGCTTTCTTT
TRBJ2-7,.,.,TRBV11-2,CASSIERQYF,TGTGCCAGCAGTATTGAGAGGCAGTACTTC
TRBJ2-1,TRBD2,.,TRBV11-2,CASSPISGRENNEQFF,TGTGCCAGCAGCCCGATTAGCGGGAGGGAGAACAATGAGCAGTTCTTC
TRBJ2-5,TRBD1,.,TRBV7-3,CASSLRSGQGDRETQYF,TGTGCCAGCAGCTTACGTAGTGGACAGGGGGATCGGGAGACCCAGTACTTC
TRBJ2-7,.,.,TRBV9,CASSVDFGTVYEQYF,TGTGCCAGCAGCGTCGACTTCGGGACGGTCTACGAGCAGTACTTC
TRBJ1-2,.,.,TRBV21-1,CASSRGQGGSYGYTF,TGTGCCAGCAGCCGGGGACAGGGAGGGAGTTATGGCTACACCTTC
TRBJ2-5,.,.,TRBV28,CASRGLPLKTQYF,TGTGCCAGCAGAGGACTACCATTGAAGACCCAGTACTTC
TRBJ2-5,.,.,TRBV29-1,CSVEGVQETQYF,TGCAGCGTTGAAGGTGTCCAAGAGACCCAGTACTTC
TRBJ2-3,.,once,TRBV29-1,CSVEGGRGTDTQYF,TGCAGCGTTGAAGGGGGGCGAGGGACAGATACGCAGTATTTT
TRBJ1-1,TRBD1,.,TRBV7-8,CASSLVSYGTVITEAFF,TGTGCCAGCAGCTTAGTCTCGTACGGGACAGTGATTACTGAAGCTTTCTTT
TRBJ1-1,.,.,TRBV27,CASSSTTRKAFF,TGTGCCAGCAGTTCCACGACGAGGAAAGCTTTCTTT
TRBJ1-2,.,.,TRBV2,CASSEDGANYGYTF,TGTGCCAGCAGTGAAGATGGGGCTAACTATGGCTACACCTTC
TRBJ2-7,TRBD2,.,TRBV5-4,CASSSGPSGRSSYEQYF,TGTGCCAGCAGCTCAGGTCCTAGCGGGAGAAGCTCCTACGAGCAGTACTTC
TRBJ2-2,TRBD2,.,TRBV10-1,CASSDEGLAGTGELFF,TGCGCCAGCAGTGACGAGGGACTAGCTGGCACCGGGGAGCTGTTTTTT
TRBJ1-2,.,.,TRBV14,CASSQGPTPWYGYTF,TGTGCCAGCAGCCAAGGCCCGACCCCGTGGTATGGCTACACCTTC
TRBJ2-3,.,once,TRBV21-1,CASSSLSDTQYF,TGTGCCAGCAGCTCTCTTTCAGATACGCAGTATTTT
TRBJ2-1,.,.,TRBV10-3,CAISDRRSGSYNEQFF,TGTGCCATCAGTGATAGGAGGAGCGGTTCCTACAATGAGCAGTTCTTC
TRBJ1-1,.,.,TRBV5-1,CASSLVGITEAFF,TGCGCCAGCAGCTTGGTTGGGATTACTGAAGCTTTCTTT
TRBJ2-7,.,.,TRBV5-6,CASSLGGAGDEQYF,TGTGCCAGCAGCTTAGGCGGAGCCGGAGACGAGCAGTACTTC
TRBJ2-3,.,once,TRBV4-1,CASTRQGGRSDTQYF,TGCGCCAGCACCAGACAGGGAGGGCGGTCAGATACGCAGTATTTT
TRBJ1-1,.,.,TRBV6-5,CASSYSAGYLGTEAFF,TGTGCCAGCAGTTACTCGGCGGGATACCTTGGGACTGAAGCTTTCTTT
TRBJ1-3,TRBD1,.,TRBV19,CASSDRGESGNTIYF,TGTGCCAGTAGTGACAGGGGCGAGTCTGGAAACACCATATATTTT
TRBJ1-5,.,once,TRBV24-1,CATSDRTLPNQPQHF,TGTGCCACCAGTGATAGGACACTGCCTAATCAGCCCCAGCATTTT
TRBJ2-5,.,.,TRBV18,CASSPGLETQYF,TGTGCCAGCTCACCGGGGTTAGAGACCCAGTACTTC
TRBJ2-7,.,.,TRBV18,CASSPSGPPGVDEQYF,TGTGCCAGCTCACCAAGCGGCCCCCCGGGAGTCGACGAGCAGTACTTC